Each of the 19 T cell receptor beta chains below was sequenced from the same sample in a study of blood T cell repertoires in COVID-19. The method was immunoSEQ multiplex PCR; TCRdb's version includes in-frame clones alone and lacks a portion of them. The table has some 110,000 clones, roughly 83% seen once. The sequenced sample was peripheral blood. The receptor set was obtained from a woman aged 70-85 years with acute or convalescent COVID-19.

This clone came up a few times. The J gene is TRBJ2-7, the V gene TRBV7-6; tentative D call: TRBD1 (5 bases). The V and J ends lost 5 bases and 2 bases respectively, with 13 bases between them. CDR1 SGHVS and CDR2 FNYEAQ come from the germline V gene. The CDR3 has 14 amino acids. The CDR3 DNA reads TGTGCCAGCAGCCCCGGTGACAGCCCCTACGAGCAGTACTTC. It translates to CASSPGDSPYEQYF.

The rearrangement uses TRBV13 and TRBJ2-1; 15 bases fit TRBD2. This CDR3 contains 19 residues. V shed 1 base and J 0 bases; nucleotides not matched to a gene: 4. Germline V CDR1 and CDR2: PRHDT, FYEKMQ (reference sequence). The CDR3 region has the DNA TGTGCCAGCAGCTTAGCCGGGACTAGCGGGGGGCACTCCTACAATGAGCAGTTCTTC. It yields the protein CASSLAGTSGGHSYNEQFF.

The chain recombines TRBV11-2 with TRBJ2-5; 8 bases align to TRBD2. The ends lost 0 bases at V and 1 base at J; junction bases unmatched: 10. The CDR3 sequence is 18 residues long. Germline CDR1 is SGHAT and CDR2 is FQNNGV. DNA of the CDR3: TGTGCCAGCAGCTTAGATCCCGGGGGGGGGACTCTCCAAGAGACCCAGTACTTC. Residues: CASSLDPGGGTLQETQYF.

The rearrangement uses TRBV6-1 and TRBJ2-5; D is perhaps TRBD2 (5 bases). V was trimmed by 2 bases and J by 4 bases, leaving 14 bases between them. The length of the CDR3 is 15 residues. The germline V gene has CDR1 MNHNS and CDR2 SASEGT. CDR3 nucleotides: TGTGCCAGCAGTGAACTCGGGTTCGCGGGAGAGACCCAGTACTTC. Encoded protein: CASSELGFAGETQYF.

This clone was seen only a few times. The chain combines TRBV19 with TRBJ1-1; TRBD1 aligns across 7 bases. The CDR3 extends over 14 amino acids. Trimming at V came to 4 bases and at J to 0 bases, leaving 2 bases not matched to a gene. In germline, CDR1 is LNHDA, CDR2 SQIVND (reference sequence). CDR3 region: CASSKTGLNTEAFF. The DNA for the CDR3 is TGTGCCAGTAGTAAGACAGGGTTGAACACTGAAGCTTTCTTT.

This chain uses TRBV29-1 with TRBJ2-2; D remains unclear. The CDR3 contains 13 residues. Germline V lookup: CDR1 SQVTM, CDR2 ANQGSEA. V dropped 0 bases and J dropped 8 bases, with 10 bases sitting between them. CDR3 in DNA: TGCAGCGTTGAAGACCCCCTTCTAGGGGAGCTGTTTTTT. Translated: CSVEDPLLGELFF.

Concerning this clone: This sample also contains other DNA sequences that code for the same CDR3. CDR3 sequence reads: CASRPTATDYGYTF. CDR3 nucleotide sequence: TGTGCCAGCAGACCGACAGCCACTGACTATGGCTACACCTTC. The chain links TRBV6-4 to TRBJ1-2; perhaps TRBD1 as D (5 bases). V was cut by 6 bases and J by 3 bases, with 14 bases left in between. CDR1 is MRHNA, CDR2 SNTAGT, per germline. The CDR3 has 14 residues.

J is TRBJ2-5 and V is TRBV3-1 (or the pseudogene TRBV3-2); 12 bases are shared with TRBD2. CDR1 LGHDT and CDR2 YNNKEL come from the germline V gene (reference sequence). This CDR3 region has 19 residues. V shed 0 bases and J 7 bases; nucleotides not matched to a gene: 15. CDR3 in DNA: TGTGCCAGCAGCCAAGATTTGACTAGCGGGAGAGGGGGCTCGGGGACCCAGTACTTC. This translates into CASSQDLTSGRGGSGTQYF.

The chain uses TRBV18 and TRBJ1-1, with no clear D. CDR3 length equals 14 residues. V was trimmed by 6 bases and J by 4 bases, leaving 15 bases between them. CDR1 KGHSH and CDR2 LQKENI come from the germline V gene. The CDR3 DNA sequence: TGTGCCAGCTCGCCCAACGGGGTCGGCACTGAAGCTTTCTTT. It yields the protein CASSPNGVGTEAFF.

The chain links TRBV6-5 to TRBJ1-1, with a weak D call TRBD1 (5 bases). Germline-derived CDR1 and CDR2 are MNHEY and SVGAGI. Trimming cost V 0 bases and J 4 bases, with 12 bases left between them. The CDR3 consists of 15 residues. CDR3 loop: CASSYSAGRLTEAFF. In DNA, the CDR3 is TGTGCCAGCAGTTACTCGGCAGGGAGGCTCACTGAAGCTTTCTTT.

The chain joins TRBV10-3 to TRBJ1-1; 7 nucleotides line up with TRBD1. The CDR3 is made up of 15 amino acids. CDR1 ENHRY and CDR2 SYGVKD come from the germline V gene. The V segment lost 0 bases and the J segment 2 bases; nucleotides outside the gene matches: 3. The CDR3 loop reads CAISESGGENTEAFF. The CDR3 DNA follows: TGTGCCATCAGTGAGTCAGGGGGCGAAAACACTGAAGCTTTCTTT.

The gene calls are TRBV5-6 and TRBJ2-3, with 10 bases lining up with TRBD2. There are 17 residues in the CDR3. The V and J ends lost 4 bases and 3 bases, in that order; junction bases with no gene match: 11. The germline V gene has CDR1 SGHDT and CDR2 YYEEEE. The CDR3 sequence: CASSHRTSGGGTDTQYF. As DNA, the CDR3 is TGTGCCAGCAGCCACCGGACTAGCGGTGGGGGGACAGATACGCAGTATTTT.

The chain is built from TRBV7-8 and TRBJ2-2; D is perhaps TRBD2 (6 bases). Between the trimmed V and J ends, which lost 7 bases and 0 bases, there was a span of 18 bases. The germline V gene has CDR1 SGHVS and CDR2 FQNEAQ. CDR3 length: 17 amino acids. This chain's CDR3 is CASTDRGLPANTGELFF. CDR3 sequence (DNA): TGTGCCAGCACCGATAGGGGACTCCCGGCGAACACCGGGGAGCTGTTTTTT.

The rearrangement links TRBV5-1 to TRBJ1-3; D is undetermined. The CDR3 has 16 amino acids. Germline CDR1 and CDR2: SGHRS and YFSETQ. V was pared by 2 bases and J by 0 bases, with 12 bases between. CDR3 protein: CASSLGSAYSGNTIYF. In nucleotides, the CDR3 is TGCGCCAGCAGCTTAGGAAGCGCATACTCTGGAAACACCATATATTTT.

This clone was seen a handful of times. The rearrangement joins TRBV28 to TRBJ1-1; TRBD1 is a possible D gene (5 bases). The CDR3 runs to 15 residues. The germline gives CDR1 MDHEN, CDR2 SYDVKM. Trimming pared 3 bases from V and 0 bases from J, leaving 11 bases between. CDR3 in amino acids: CASSFGWGVNTEAFF. CDR3 coding DNA: TGTGCCAGCAGTTTCGGGTGGGGCGTGAACACTGAAGCTTTCTTT.

The chain combines TRBV19 with TRBJ1-1; 7 nucleotides line up with TRBD1. This CDR3 comprises 14 residues. CDR1 LNHDA and CDR2 SQIVND come from the germline V gene (reference sequence). Losses at the gene ends were 5 bases for V and 6 bases for J; bases not matched to a gene: 9. CDR3 nucleotide sequence: TGTGCCAGTAGTGCAGGGATCGGACAGGCTGAAGCTTTCTTT. This gives the protein CASSAGIGQAEAFF.

The chain recombines TRBV9 with TRBJ2-3; no clear D. The CDR3 loop spans 15 amino acids. Looked up from germline, CDR1 is SGDLS and CDR2 is YYNGEE. Trimming cost V 0 bases and J 4 bases, with 12 bases left between them. The CDR3 DNA reads as TGTGCCAGCAGCGTAGGAGCTTCCCCCGCAGATACGCAGTATTTT. Protein: CASSVGASPADTQYF.

The chain joins TRBV19 to TRBJ1-6; TRBD1 might be the D (5 bases). CDR1 LNHDA and CDR2 SQIVND come from the germline V gene (reference sequence). Trimming took 7 bases from V and 7 from J, leaving 20 bases between them. This CDR3 region has 16 residues. CDR3 protein: CASNAPRLGVNSPLHF. In DNA form, the CDR3 reads TGTGCCAGTAATGCCCCACGGTTAGGGGTCAATTCACCCCTCCACTTT.

The chain is built from TRBV5-4 and TRBJ2-5; TRBD1 is a possible D gene (6 bases). With 3 bases removed from V and 3 bases from J, the gap between germline ends came to 9 bases. Looked up from germline, CDR1 is SGHNT and CDR2 is YYREEE (reference sequence). This CDR3 region has 13 residues. CDR3 sequence: CASSSRTEETQYF. CDR3 nucleotide sequence: TGTGCCAGCAGCTCGAGGACAGAAGAGACCCAGTACTTC.